Following are 32 T cell receptor beta chains from one sample sequenced in a study of read filtering for tumor transcriptome and immune sequencing. Molecular barcoded adaptors covering alpha/delta and beta/gamma chains were used on approximately 440 ng RNA. Each CDR3 protein is one row after TCRdb ran MiXCR on the reads. The top ten clones hold about a tenth of a sample with more than 55,000 distinct CDR3 sequences, around 19% of them seen once. Input material: a population of CD138-negative cells sorted from bone marrow. These receptors all come from a donor over 35 with multiple myeloma.

Many counts were recorded for this clonotype. The CDR3 loop reads CASSSNRDTLDTEAFF. CDR3 nucleotide sequence: TGCGCCAGCAGCTCAAATCGGGACACCCTCGACACTGAAGCTTTCTTT. The chain joins TRBV5-1 to TRBJ1-1, with D perhaps TRBD1 (6 bases). V was shortened by 3 bases and J by 3 bases, with 18 bases between the two germline ends. Germline V gene data show CDR1 as SGHRS and CDR2 as YFSETQ. The CDR3 extends over 16 amino acids.

In this sample, this clonotype turned up a few times. The chain has TRBV29-1 and TRBJ1-1; D might be TRBD1 (6 bases). Germline V gives CDR1 SQVTM, CDR2 ANQGSEA. CDR3 length equals 13 residues. Trimming left V 4 bases short and J 4 bases short, with 13 bases between. The CDR3 loop reads CSVVAIRGTEAFF. CDR3 nucleotides: TGCAGCGTTGTGGCGATCAGGGGCACTGAAGCTTTCTTT.

This clonotype was seen repeatedly, ten times or more. The chain links TRBV5-1 to TRBJ1-1; 8 bases line up with TRBD1. Trimming removed 3 bases from V and 0 bases from J; junction bases left unmatched: 7. Germline loops: CDR1 SGHRS, CDR2 YFSETQ. This CDR3 is 16 amino acids long. This CDR3 reads CASSSDPRGLNTEAFF. The CDR3 DNA sequence: TGCGCCAGCAGCTCGGACCCCAGGGGGCTGAACACTGAAGCTTTCTTT.

This clonotype came up a few times. The chain couples TRBV5-4 to TRBJ2-7, with D tentatively TRBD2 (6 bases). This CDR3 region has 13 residues. The germline gives CDR1 SGHNT, CDR2 YYREEE (reference sequence). The V gene lost 0 bases and the J gene lost 5 bases, with 9 bases spanning the gap. The CDR3 sequence is CASSLVSGDEQYF. The CDR3 DNA reads TGTGCCAGCAGCTTGGTTTCGGGAGACGAGCAGTACTTC.

The table lists this clonotype with a few counts. The chain is built from TRBV20-1 and TRBJ1-5; 7 bases match TRBD1. The germline V gene encodes CDR1 DFQATT and CDR2 SNEGSKA (reference sequence). The CDR3 is 12 residues long. V was pared by 5 bases and J by 5 bases, with 3 bases of the junction left unmatched. The CDR3 nucleotides are TGCAGTGCTTGGGACAGTTATCAGCCCCAGCATTTT. Its protein product is CSAWDSYQPQHF.

This clonotype was seen repeatedly, ten times or more. The chain links TRBV29-1 to TRBJ2-1; D not resolved. The CDR3 extends over 12 amino acids. CDR1 is SQVTM and CDR2 is ANQGSEA in the germline V gene. Deletions cut 7 bases from V and 3 bases from J, with 10 bases between. CDR3 nucleotide sequence: TGCAGCGCCCATACTGGCTACAATGAGCAGTTCTTC. Translating it yields CSAHTGYNEQFF.

The rearrangement uses TRBV20-1 and TRBJ2-7, with D uncertain. Germline CDR1 and CDR2: DFQATT and SNEGSKA (reference sequence). The CDR3 runs to 16 residues. The ends were cut back, 0 bases at V and 0 bases at J, with 15 bases in the middle. The chain's CDR3 is CSARDSELGSSYEQYF. For the CDR3, the DNA is TGCAGTGCTAGAGATTCCGAACTGGGTAGCTCCTACGAGCAGTACTTC.

The chain combines TRBV5-1 with TRBJ2-3; D might be TRBD1 or TRBD2, each matching 6 bases. Trimming left V 4 bases short and J 2 bases short, with 14 bases between. Per germline, CDR1 SGHRS and CDR2 YFSETQ. This CDR3 region has 15 residues. This chain's CDR3 is CASSGGGTSTDTQYF. As DNA, the CDR3 is TGCGCCAGCAGCGGAGGGGGGACATCCACAGATACGCAGTATTTT. Full variable domain (rest looked up from reference TRBV5-1 and TRBJ2-3): KAGVTQTPRYLIKTRGQQVTLSCSPISGHRSVSWYQQTPGQGLQFLFEYFSETQRNKGNFPGRFSGRQFSNSRSEMNVSTLELGDSALYLCASSGGGTSTDTQYFGPGTRLTVL.

This clonotype has at least ten counts. V usage is TRBV3-1 and J usage is TRBJ2-1; D perhaps matches TRBD1 (5 bases). This CDR3 spans 14 amino acids. Germline V gene sequence: CDR1 LGHDT, CDR2 YNNKEL (reference sequence). Between the trimmed V and J ends, which lost 1 base and 15 bases, there was a span of 19 bases. CDR3 loop: CASSQGPTGPKPFF. The CDR3 nucleotides read TGTGCCAGCAGCCAAGGACCCACAGGTCCCAAACCGTTCTTC.

This clonotype was counted ten times or more. This chain connects TRBV9 to TRBJ2-7; 7 nucleotides line up with TRBD2. V gave up 4 bases and J gave up 5 bases; unmatched junction bases: 9. Germline V gene data show CDR1 as SGDLS and CDR2 as YYNGEE. The CDR3 runs 14 residues. CDR3 sequence (DNA): TGTGCCAGCAGCTTCAAGGGAGGGGAAAACGAGCAGTACTTC. Amino acid sequence: CASSFKGGENEQYF.

This clonotype has more than one count but fewer than ten. The gene calls are TRBV6-6 and TRBJ1-2, with 7 bases aligning to TRBD1. Germline assignment: CDR1 MNHNY and CDR2 SVGAGI (reference sequence). The junction had 9 bases not matched to a gene; V was cut back by 5 bases and J by 12 bases. The CDR3 is 12 amino acids. Here the CDR3 reads CASSHSDRPDTF. CDR3 nucleotides: TGTGCCAGCAGTCATTCGGACAGGCCAGACACCTTC.

This clonotype showed up many times. This chain uses TRBV20-1 with TRBJ2-4, with 9 nucleotides matching TRBD1. Germline V lookup: CDR1 DFQATT, CDR2 SNEGSKA (reference sequence). Trimming at V came to 5 bases and at J to 4 bases, leaving 3 bases not matched to a gene. This CDR3 spans 13 amino acids. The CDR3 sequence is CSASDRGKNIQYF. The CDR3 bases are TGCAGTGCTTCCGACAGGGGGAAAAACATTCAGTACTTC.

This clonotype was observed a handful of times. In nucleotides, the CDR3 is TGTGCCAGCAGCTCCCTATTCGACTACCCTGAAGCTTTCTTT. Translation: CASSSLFDYPEAFF. The V call is TRBV7-9, the J call TRBJ1-1; D is unresolved. Deletions cut 4 bases from V and 6 bases from J, with 15 bases between. The V gene's germline CDR1 is SEHNR and CDR2 FQNEAQ (reference sequence). The CDR3 totals 14 residues.

This clonotype was counted ten times or more. The chain is built from TRBV20-1 and TRBJ1-6; D perhaps matches TRBD1 (6 bases). The CDR3 runs to 14 residues. Germline V gene data show CDR1 as DFQATT and CDR2 as SNEGSKA (reference sequence). The V end was cut by 4 bases, the J end by 7 bases, with 14 bases between. Here the CDR3 reads CSATGGLMNSPLHF. The CDR3 nucleotides are TGCAGTGCTACCGGGGGGCTGATGAATTCACCCCTCCACTTT.

There are many counts of this clonotype. The J gene is TRBJ2-5, the V gene TRBV11-2; TRBD1 is a possible D gene (6 bases). Per germline, CDR1 SGHAT and CDR2 FQNNGV. The ends were cut back, 5 bases at V and 0 bases at J, with 10 bases in the middle. The CDR3 has 14 amino acids. Here the CDR3 reads CASSPTGNQETQYF. DNA of the CDR3: TGTGCCAGCAGCCCTACAGGGAACCAAGAGACCCAGTACTTC.

This clonotype was counted many times. The gene calls are TRBV20-1 and TRBJ2-1; a weak D match, TRBD2 (6 bases). This CDR3 has 14 residues. The ends were cut back, 3 bases at V and 1 base at J, with 10 bases in the middle. Looked up from germline, CDR1 is DFQATT and CDR2 is SNEGSKA (reference sequence). CDR3 bases: TGCAGTGCTAGTGGGGGAGGATCCTACAATGAGCAGTTCTTC. Translated: CSASGGGSYNEQFF.

This clonotype came up many times. The chain has TRBV5-5 and TRBJ1-4; D is undetermined. This CDR3 has 15 amino acids. The V gene lost 7 bases and the J gene lost 7 bases, with 20 bases spanning the gap. Germline CDR1 and CDR2: SGHKS and YYEKEE (reference sequence). CDR3 DNA: TGTGCCAGCGGCGTTATAAGGAGTGACCCTGAAAAACTGTTTTTT. Its translation is CASGVIRSDPEKLFF. Full variable domain (remainder filled in from reference TRBV5-5 and TRBJ1-4): DAGVTQSPTHLIKTRGQQVTLRCSPISGHKSVSWYQQVLGQGPQFIFQYYEKEERGRGNFPDRFSARQFPNYSSELNVNALLLGDSALYLCASGVIRSDPEKLFFGSGTQLSVL.

This clonotype was counted ten times or more. This chain connects TRBV5-4 to TRBJ2-1; the match to TRBD1 covers 7 bases. J lost 8 bases, V lost 4 bases, and 6 bases had no gene match. CDR1 is SGHNT and CDR2 is YYREEE in the germline V gene (reference sequence). The CDR3 runs 13 residues. The CDR3 loop is CASSTIDRDEQFF. In nucleotides, the CDR3 is TGTGCCAGCAGCACTATAGACAGGGATGAGCAGTTCTTC.

This clonotype was recorded many times. The chain has TRBV20-1 and TRBJ2-7; a weak D match, TRBD2 (5 bases). The germline V gene encodes CDR1 DFQATT and CDR2 SNEGSKA (reference sequence). This CDR3 comprises 13 residues. The ends were cut back, 6 bases at V and 6 bases at J, with 18 bases in the middle. The CDR3 bases are TGCAGTGCGCTCCCGTCTAGCCTCAGCGAGCAGTACTTC. Encoded protein: CSALPSSLSEQYF.

J is TRBJ2-1 and V is TRBV5-1; 9 bases align to TRBD1. The CDR3 covers 17 residues. The germline gives CDR1 SGHRS, CDR2 YFSETQ. The V and J ends lost 2 bases and 1 base, in that order; junction bases with no gene match: 7. CDR3 protein: CASSFGTGTGSYNEQFF. The CDR3 DNA is TGCGCCAGCAGCTTTGGTACCGGGACAGGGTCCTACAATGAGCAGTTCTTC.

This clonotype was observed many times. J is TRBJ2-7 and V is TRBV6-6; D is possibly TRBD2 (5 bases). The CDR3 extends over 13 amino acids. CDR1 MNHNY and CDR2 SVGAGI come from the germline V gene (reference sequence). Trimming shortened V by 6 bases and J by 6 bases, and 15 bases separated the two germline ends. This CDR3 reads CASSPGVRREQYF. CDR3 DNA: TGTGCCAGCAGCCCCGGGGTAAGGCGCGAGCAGTACTTC.

This clonotype was found many times. The rearrangement links TRBV5-4 to TRBJ2-1; possible D gene TRBD2, 5 bases. CDR1 and CDR2 (germline): SGHNT, YYREEE (reference sequence). Trimming shortened V by 0 bases and J by 0 bases, and 10 bases separated the two germline ends. This CDR3 has 16 amino acids. CDR3 DNA: TGTGCCAGCAGCTTGGGAGGGCTTCCCTCCTACAATGAGCAGTTCTTC. Protein product: CASSLGGLPSYNEQFF.

This clonotype was seen repeatedly, ten times or more. CDR3 loop: CSVRDGNSYEQYF. The DNA of the CDR3 is TGCAGCGTCCGGGACGGGAACTCCTACGAGCAGTACTTC. The chain has TRBV29-1 and TRBJ2-7; either TRBD1 or TRBD2 may fit D (5 bases each). Trimming shortened V by 6 bases and J by 0 bases, and 12 bases separated the two germline ends. From germline, CDR1 is SQVTM and CDR2 ANQGSEA. The CDR3 totals 13 residues.

The rearrangement joins TRBV7-8 to TRBJ1-6; 7 bases fit TRBD1. The end of the DNA aligns better with TRBJ1-1, so the J call may be wrong. The CDR3 covers 15 residues. Germline lookup yields CDR1 SGHVS and CDR2 FQNEAQ. For the CDR3, the DNA is TGTGCCAGCAGCTTAATGGGGACAGAGATATCAGGAGCTTTCTTT. Its protein is CASSLMGTEISGAFF.

This clonotype came up many times. The gene calls are TRBV20-1 and TRBJ2-1; D is perhaps TRBD2 (5 bases). The CDR3 is made up of 11 amino acids. V was shortened by 3 bases and J by 13 bases, with 13 bases between the two germline ends. Germline V gene sequence: CDR1 DFQATT, CDR2 SNEGSKA (reference sequence). As DNA, the CDR3 is TGCAGTGCTAGCCAGCTAGCTCATCAGTTCTTC. It yields the protein CSASQLAHQFF.

This clonotype was counted at least ten times. Written as DNA, the CDR3 is TGTGCCTGGAGTTCAGCGGGAGGTATCCAAGAGACCCAGTACTTC. It yields the protein CAWSSAGGIQETQYF. This sequence joins TRBV30 and TRBJ2-5, with 9 nucleotides matching TRBD2. Looked up from germline, CDR1 is GTSNPN and CDR2 is SVGIG (reference sequence). CDR3 length: 15 residues. J was trimmed by 1 base and V by 2 bases; bases with no gene match: 5.

This chain links TRBV5-5 with TRBJ1-3, with a tentative D call TRBD1 (6 bases). The germline V gene has CDR1 SGHKS and CDR2 YYEKEE (reference sequence). V was clipped by 4 bases and J by 4 bases, with 15 bases between them. The CDR3 length is 15 residues. CDR3 sequence reads: CASSPSGVQGNTIYF. In DNA form, the CDR3 reads TGTGCCAGCAGCCCGTCAGGGGTTCAAGGAAACACCATATATTTT.

Ten or more counts support this clonotype. The chain is built from TRBV7-8 and TRBJ2-1, with 14 bases that match TRBD2. Unmatched junction bases numbered 2, after V lost 3 bases and J lost 4 bases. Germline assignment: CDR1 SGHVS and CDR2 FQNEAQ. The CDR3 is 16 amino acids. CDR3 in DNA: TGTGCCAGCAGCTTGCGACTAGCGGGGGGGTACAATGAGCAGTTCTTC. Translated, it gives CASSLRLAGGYNEQFF.

As regards this clonotype: A much larger clone sits a single nucleotide away, making a read error possible. The chain uses TRBV29-1 and TRBJ1-1; the D is unclear. The CDR3 loop spans 11 amino acids. V gave up 7 bases and J gave up 3 bases, with 9 bases separating them. The germline V gene encodes CDR1 SQVTM and CDR2 ANQGSEA. The CDR3 sequence is CSAAIDTEAFF. The DNA of the CDR3 is TGCAGCGCCGCTATAGACACTGAAGCTTTCTTT.

This clonotype was observed a handful of times. J is TRBJ2-3 and V is TRBV2, with 10 positions matching TRBD2. This CDR3 comprises 16 residues. Germline CDR1 and CDR2: SNHLY and FYNNEI. V shed 7 bases and J 4 bases; nucleotides not matched to a gene: 11. CDR3 protein: CASTYTSGASADTQYF. Here the CDR3 DNA reads TGTGCCAGCACTTACACTAGCGGGGCTAGCGCAGATACGCAGTATTTT.

This clonotype was seen many times. The CDR3 loop is CASSPVLTQTGELFF. CDR3 nucleotide sequence: TGTGCCAGCAGCCCCGTGCTCACACAAACCGGGGAGCTGTTTTTT. The chain carries TRBV11-2 and TRBJ2-2; D is uncertain. Germline V gives CDR1 SGHAT, CDR2 FQNNGV. V was cut by 5 bases and J by 5 bases, with 15 bases left in between. The CDR3 extends over 15 amino acids.

This clonotype was recorded many times. The chain combines TRBV29-1 with TRBJ1-1; D is ambiguous. The germline V gene encodes CDR1 SQVTM and CDR2 ANQGSEA. Trimming took off 7 bases at V and 6 bases at J, with 12 bases between the two ends. This CDR3 contains 11 residues. CDR3 loop: CSAGVGAEAFF. In DNA, the CDR3 is TGCAGCGCCGGGGTAGGTGCTGAAGCTTTCTTT.